This TCR beta chain was identified during a study of blood T cells in healthy people across ages. Then a second PCR, running about 6 to 11 cycles, was carried out with a sample-barcoded 5' primer and a J-beta primer mix. From the 5' RACE reads, TCRdb called clonotypes with MiXCR, one entry per CDR3 protein. The sample lists about 1.8 million distinct CDR3 sequences; 40% to 55% were seen once. The sample was blood. The source of this sequence is a woman in her 40s in good health.

The CDR3 here is CASSLYHLADTQYF. The CDR3 region has the DNA TGTGCCAGCAGCTTATATCATTTGGCAGATACGCAGTATTTT. The gene calls are TRBV7-6 and TRBJ2-3; no reliable D call. V lost 2 bases and J lost 4, with 10 bases in between. Germline V lookup: CDR1 SGHVS, CDR2 FNYEAQ. The CDR3 sequence is 14 residues long.